Shown below are 27 T cell receptor beta chains from a single sample sequenced in a study of immune evolution from preneoplasia to lung adenocarcinoma. The assay was immunoSEQ multiplex PCR, and TCRdb's table has in-frame clones only and misses some. Of around 5,700 clones listed, 60% to 75% are singletons. Sequenced input: FFPE adjacent normal lung tissue. The receptors come from a donor of 70 years or more with lung adenocarcinoma.

The rearrangement uses TRBV15 and TRBJ2-3, with TRBD2 matching 7 bases. This CDR3 contains 15 residues. V was pared by 5 bases and J by 1 base, with 6 bases of the junction left unmatched. Germline V lookup: CDR1 LNHNV, CDR2 YYDKDF (reference sequence). CDR3 coding DNA: TGTGCCACCAGCGGCGAACGGGGGGGCACAGATACGCAGTATTTT. The encoded protein is CATSGERGGTDTQYF.

The chain recombines TRBV28 with TRBJ2-3; TRBD1 might be the D (5 bases). Germline V lookup: CDR1 MDHEN, CDR2 SYDVKM. V was trimmed by 1 base and J by 2 bases, leaving 13 bases between them. The CDR3 has 16 amino acids. CDR3 region: CASSLYLGLITDTQYF. The CDR3 DNA is TGTGCCAGCAGTTTATATTTGGGGCTAATCACAGATACGCAGTATTTT.

The chain is built from TRBV2 and TRBJ2-5, with D possibly matching TRBD1 (6 bases). Trimming cost V 6 bases and J 0 bases, with 11 bases left between them. This CDR3 has 14 residues. Germline V gene data show CDR1 as SNHLY and CDR2 as FYNNEI. In DNA form, the CDR3 reads TGTGCCAGCAGAGGACAGCAGTACCAAGAGACCCAGTACTTC. Translation: CASRGQQYQETQYF.

This chain uses TRBV18 with TRBJ2-5, with a weak D call TRBD1 (6 bases). There are 14 residues in the CDR3. CDR1 and CDR2 (germline): KGHSH, LQKENI. V gave up 3 bases and J gave up 5 bases, with 13 bases separating them. CDR3 region: CASSPPDRSETQYF. The DNA for the CDR3 is TGTGCCAGCTCACCGCCCGACAGGAGCGAGACCCAGTACTTC.

The V and J genes are TRBV14 and TRBJ1-4, with TRBD1 matching 8 bases. The germline CDR1 and CDR2 sequences are SGHDN and FVKESK. V lost 4 bases to trimming and J lost 4 bases; unmatched junction nucleotides: 5. The CDR3 covers 15 residues. CDR3 DNA sequence: TGTGCCAGCAGCCTTGGACAGGGACTTAATGAAAAACTGTTTTTT. Translating it yields CASSLGQGLNEKLFF. The full variable domain, its missing parts supplied by reference TRBV14 and TRBJ1-4, is EAGVTQFPSHSVIEKGQTVTLRCDPISGHDNLYWYRRVMGKEIKFLLHFVKESKQDESGMPNNRFLAERTGGTYSTLKVQPAELEDSGVYFCASSLGQGLNEKLFFGSGTQLSVL.

This clone was picked up a small number of times. V gene TRBV30 combines with J gene TRBJ2-3; TRBD1 matches at 7 bases. The CDR3 is made up of 15 amino acids. With V trimmed by 2 bases and J by 3 bases, 8 bases remained unmatched. Germline values: CDR1 GTSNPN, CDR2 SVGIG (reference sequence). The CDR3 DNA follows: TGTGCCTGGAGTAGTCGGGACAGCTTTACAGATACGCAGTATTTT. Residues: CAWSSRDSFTDTQYF.

The table lists this clone with a few counts. The genes are TRBV5-4 and TRBJ2-2; TRBD1 agrees at 7 bases. The CDR3 is 16 amino acids. Germline V gene lookup returns CDR1 SGHNT and CDR2 YYREEE (reference sequence). With 7 bases clipped from V and 2 bases from J, the junction kept 11 bases outside the gene matches. The CDR3 sequence is CASRRRRDSNTGELFF. CDR3 nucleotide sequence: TGTGCCAGCCGCCGCCGCCGGGACAGTAACACCGGGGAGCTGTTTTTT.

This clone came up once. This rearrangement joins TRBV7-2 to TRBJ1-2, with D perhaps TRBD1 (6 bases). Germline assignment: CDR1 SGHTA and CDR2 FQGNSA. The V end lost 4 bases, the J end lost 8 bases, and 14 bases lay between the germline ends. This CDR3 contains 13 residues. The CDR3 sequence is CASSSYRVKGYTF. In DNA form, the CDR3 reads TGTGCCAGCAGCTCCTACAGGGTGAAAGGCTACACCTTC.

The rearrangement uses TRBV11-2 and TRBJ1-6; D gene unclear. V was trimmed by 4 bases and J by 14 bases, leaving 9 bases between them. Germline V gene sequence: CDR1 SGHAT, CDR2 FQNNGV. The CDR3 contains 11 residues. DNA for the CDR3: TGTGCCAGCAGCTCCAGTGGGACCCTCCACTTT. Its translation is CASSSSGTLHF.

The chain couples TRBV6-1 to TRBJ1-2, with D possibly TRBD1 on 6 matching bases. The germline gives CDR1 MNHNS, CDR2 SASEGT. There are 13 residues in the CDR3. Trimming took 6 bases from V and 3 from J, leaving 11 bases between them. This chain's CDR3 is CASSGTPYYGYTF. The CDR3 DNA follows: TGTGCCAGCAGCGGGACACCCTACTATGGCTACACCTTC.

The rearrangement uses TRBV28 and TRBJ2-6; the match to TRBD2 covers 8 bases. Trimming took 7 bases from V and 2 from J; bases not matched to a gene: 4. Per the germline V gene, CDR1 is MDHEN and CDR2 is SYDVKM. The CDR3 length is 15 residues. The CDR3 DNA reads as TGTGCCAGCACTCCCGGGGGGGCTGGGGCCAACGTCCTGACTTTC. Translation gives CASTPGGAGANVLTF.

The rearrangement uses TRBV30 and TRBJ1-2; tentative D call: TRBD1 (5 bases). Germline CDR1 GTSNPN, CDR2 SVGIG (reference sequence). The CDR3 extends over 12 amino acids. V was trimmed by 5 bases and J by 6 bases, leaving 13 bases between them. In DNA form, the CDR3 reads TGTGCCTGGGGCCGACAGATCGATGGCTACACCTTC. Translation gives CAWGRQIDGYTF. Based on the CDR3 plus reference TRBV30 and TRBJ1-2, the full variable domain is SQTIHQWPATLVQPVGSPLSLECTVEGTSNPNLYWYRQAAGRGLQLLFYSVGIGQISSEVPQNLSASRPQDRQFILSSKKLLLSDSGFYLCAWGRQIDGYTFGSGTRLTVV.

The chain uses TRBV12-5 and TRBJ2-6; no reliable D call. Germline V CDR1 and CDR2: LGHNT, FRNRAP. CDR3 length: 12 amino acids. Trimming removed 8 bases from V and 2 bases from J, with 4 bases in between. The CDR3 DNA reads as TGTGCTAGTAGAACTGGGGCCAACGTCCTGACTTTC. The encoded protein is CASRTGANVLTF.

The V and J genes are TRBV7-3 and TRBJ1-1; weak D call: TRBD1 (5 bases). CDR1 and CDR2 (germline): SGHTA, FQGTGA. The CDR3 length is 13 residues. Trimming pared 5 bases from V and 5 bases from J, leaving 12 bases between. The CDR3 is CASSPNGGTEAFF. The CDR3 DNA reads TGTGCCAGCAGCCCCAATGGGGGGACTGAAGCTTTCTTT.

This chain links TRBV28 with TRBJ2-2; 7 bases agree with TRBD2. Trimming took 6 bases from V and 6 from J; bases not matched to a gene: 4. This CDR3 contains 13 residues. The germline gives CDR1 MDHEN, CDR2 SYDVKM. Written as DNA, the CDR3 is TGTGCCAGCAGGACGGGGGGACCCGGGGAGCTGTTTTTT. Protein sequence: CASRTGGPGELFF.

The V gene is TRBV5-1, the J gene TRBJ2-7; D not certain. This CDR3 has 14 residues. CDR1 and CDR2 (germline): SGHRS, YFSETQ. Trimming pared 4 bases from V and 6 bases from J, leaving 17 bases between. The DNA for the CDR3 is TGCGCCAGCAGCGCTATCCCCTTAGTTACCGAGCAGTACTTC. Translating it yields CASSAIPLVTEQYF.

This chain links TRBV9 with TRBJ2-2; D not resolved. Germline-derived CDR1 and CDR2 are SGDLS and YYNGEE. The CDR3 covers 14 residues. Trimming removed 3 bases from V and 7 bases from J, with 13 bases in between. CDR3 bases: TGTGCCAGCAGCGCCCCTAGTGGTATCGGGGAGCTGTTTTTT. Residues: CASSAPSGIGELFF.

This clone was observed a few times. This CDR3 is CASESTGTTEAFF. DNA for the CDR3: TGTGCCTCCGAATCAACCGGAACCACTGAAGCTTTCTTT. The J gene is TRBJ1-1, the V gene TRBV30; D is unresolved. Germline CDR1 is GTSNPN and CDR2 is SVGIG (reference sequence). The CDR3 is 13 amino acids. Trimming took 7 bases from V and 4 from J, leaving 16 bases between them.

The V gene is TRBV28, the J gene TRBJ2-1; 12 bases are a match to TRBD2. V gave up 5 bases and J gave up 15 bases; unmatched junction bases: 14. Per germline, CDR1 MDHEN and CDR2 SYDVKM. This CDR3 contains 15 residues. CDR3 amino acids: CASSTLAGGAQLRFF. DNA for the CDR3: TGTGCCAGCAGTACTCTAGCGGGGGGGGCTCAGTTGCGGTTCTTC.

This clone was picked up a small number of times. The chain is built from TRBV27 and TRBJ2-7, with D perhaps matching TRBD1 (6 bases). Germline values: CDR1 MNHEY, CDR2 SMNVEV (reference sequence). V lost 5 bases and J 4 bases, leaving 15 bases between the germline ends. CDR3 size: 14 residues. DNA for the CDR3: TGTGCCAGCAGTCCCTATGGGGGCGATTACGAGCAGTACTTC. Protein: CASSPYGGDYEQYF.

The V call is TRBV29-1, the J call TRBJ1-4; no clear D. The germline V and J ends were trimmed by 7 bases and 5 bases, with 17 bases remaining between them. Germline values: CDR1 SQVTM, CDR2 ANQGSEA. The CDR3 has 14 residues. CDR3 sequence: CSAALGSANEKLFF. The DNA for the CDR3 is TGCAGCGCGGCCCTAGGGAGCGCGAATGAAAAACTGTTTTTT.

V gene TRBV5-1 combines with J gene TRBJ1-2; 11 bases agree with TRBD1. Germline V gene lookup returns CDR1 SGHRS and CDR2 YFSETQ. V gave up 1 base and J gave up 4 bases; unmatched junction bases: 3. The CDR3 is made up of 15 amino acids. The CDR3: CASSLRTGGTYGYTF. The CDR3 nucleotides read TGCGCCAGCAGCTTGCGGACAGGGGGCACCTATGGCTACACCTTC.

The chain links TRBV11-2 to TRBJ1-6; D remains ambiguous. Germline CDR1 reads SGHAT; CDR2 reads FQNNGV. The CDR3 contains 14 residues. V dropped 5 bases and J dropped 9 bases, with 14 bases sitting between them. The DNA of the CDR3 is TGTGCCAGCAGCCGTACACAGACGAGTTCACCCCTCCACTTT. As protein: CASSRTQTSSPLHF.

The CDR3 region is CASSMGQGAYEQYF. For the CDR3, the DNA is TGTGCCAGCAGCATGGGACAGGGGGCCTACGAGCAGTACTTC. V and J are TRBV27 and TRBJ2-7; 11 nucleotides match TRBD1. CDR1 and CDR2 (germline): MNHEY, SMNVEV (reference sequence). The CDR3 has 14 residues. V dropped 6 bases and J dropped 2; count of bases not matched to a gene: 3.

The rearrangement links TRBV9 to TRBJ1-2; 7 bases line up with TRBD1. CDR1 and CDR2 (germline): SGDLS, YYNGEE. Germline trimming cut 3 bases from V and 7 bases from J; bases unmatched to any gene: 3. This CDR3 contains 12 residues. This CDR3 reads CASSAAGGGYTF. Here the CDR3 DNA reads TGTGCCAGCAGCGCCGCAGGGGGTGGCTACACCTTC.

The rearrangement uses TRBV5-6 and TRBJ1-2; D is ambiguous. From germline, CDR1 is SGHDT and CDR2 YYEEEE. The CDR3 covers 13 residues. V gave up 1 base and J gave up 7 bases, with 11 bases separating them. Here the CDR3 reads CASSLSAIGGYTF. The CDR3 DNA follows: TGTGCCAGCAGCTTGTCGGCGATAGGTGGCTACACCTTC.

This clone was detected only a few times. J is TRBJ2-1 and V is TRBV11-2; 8 bases are shared with TRBD2. Germline V gene data show CDR1 as SGHAT and CDR2 as FQNNGV. This CDR3 has 14 amino acids. With V trimmed by 10 bases and J by 2 bases, 7 bases remained unmatched. CDR3 nucleotides: TGTGCCACCTCAAGCGGGGGAACCTACAATGAGCAGTTCTTC. This sequence encodes CATSSGGTYNEQFF. Based on the CDR3 plus reference TRBV11-2 and TRBJ2-1, the full variable domain is EAGVAQSPRYKIIEKRQSVAFWCNPISGHATLYWYQQILGQGPKLLIQFQNNGVVDDSQLPKDRFSAERLKGVDSTLKIQPAKLEDSAVYLCATSSGGTYNEQFFGPGTRLTVL.